The 15 T cell receptor beta chains below were found in one sample sequenced in a study of tumor-infiltrating lymphocytes in primary liver carcinoma. Total RNA (roughly 540 ng) served as template for TCR beta cDNA synthesis primed by a constant-region primer. Slightly modified ARM-PCR with three nested multiplex PCR rounds yielded TCR beta libraries. Two initial PCR rounds of around 10 cycles each paired TRBV1-TRBV30 forward primers with a C-beta reverse primer. TCRdb reprocessed the multiplex PCR reads with MiXCR, giving one entry per CDR3 protein. The sample lists tens of thousands of distinct CDR3 sequences, around 75% occurring once. Scientists recovered RNA and DNA together from around 20-30 mg of unsorted bulk tissue. The specimen sequenced was tumor-adjacent normal liver tissue. Source of these receptors: a man aged 35-49 years with primary liver carcinoma and hepatitis B virus infection.

With respect to this clonotype: The junction differs from germline at one of its ends, possibly a read error. The rearrangement links TRBV5-4 to TRBJ1-1; a weak D match, TRBD1 (6 bases). The CDR3 covers 14 residues. Germline V lookup: CDR1 SGHNT, CDR2 YYREEE (reference sequence). The CDR3 bases are TGTACCAGTAGCTTGTCATGGGGGGCTACTGAAGCTTTCTTT. As protein: CTSSLSWGATEAFF.

The CDR3 nucleotides are TGCAGTGCCTTTCGATTCAATGAGCAGTTCTTC. This codes for CSAFRFNEQFF. The chain carries TRBV20-1 and TRBJ2-1; D ambiguous. V dropped 6 bases and J dropped 6 bases, with 9 bases sitting between them. The CDR3 totals 11 residues. Germline CDR1 reads DFQATT; CDR2 reads SNEGSKA (reference sequence).

With respect to this clonotype: Germline and junction disagree at one end, which may indicate a read error. The chain carries TRBV6-5 and TRBJ2-7, with 8 bases identical to TRBD1. This CDR3 region has 13 residues. Germline CDR1 is MNHEY and CDR2 is SVGAGI. The CDR3 here is CVSKGTGEYKQYF. The CDR3 coding sequence is TGTGTCAGCAAGGGGACAGGCGAGTACAAGCAGTACTTC.

Notes on this clonotype: At one end, the junction sequence differs from germline, possibly due to a read error. The chain uses TRBV4-1 and TRBJ1-1; D may be TRBD1 (6 bases). There are 16 residues in the CDR3. Germline V gene lookup returns CDR1 MGHRA and CDR2 YSYEKL. CDR3 sequence reads: CASSLGTGALNIEAFF. Written as DNA, the CDR3 is TGCGCCAGCAGCCTTGGGACGGGGGCCCTGAACATTGAAGCTTTCTTT.

Comments on this clonotype: One end of the junction varies from germline; a read error may be responsible. V usage is TRBV7-9 and J usage is TRBJ2-7; the match to TRBD2 covers 10 bases. This CDR3 spans 20 amino acids. Germline V gene sequence: CDR1 SEHNR, CDR2 FQNEAQ (reference sequence). CDR3 nucleotide sequence: TGTACCAGTAGCTTTCTTAAACTAGCGGGGAAGAAGATTGTCAGTGGCGAGCAGTACTTC. This codes for CTSSFLKLAGKKIVSGEQYF.

The table lists this clonotype with many counts. The chain carries TRBV28 and TRBJ2-7, with D possibly matching TRBD2 (6 bases). Germline V gene sequence: CDR1 MDHEN, CDR2 SYDVKM. The CDR3 loop spans 18 amino acids. V lost 4 bases and J lost 2, with 24 bases in between. The CDR3 here is CASSSIIIGTLKPYEQYF. DNA for the CDR3: TGTGCCAGCAGTTCCATAATTATCGGGACTCTGAAACCCTACGAGCAGTACTTC.

The chain employs TRBV29-1 and TRBJ2-5, with D possibly called TRBD1 or TRBD2 (5 bases each). The CDR3 runs 13 residues. CDR1 SQVTM and CDR2 ANQGSEA come from the germline V gene. V was clipped by 7 bases and J by 7 bases, with 19 bases between them. CDR3 in amino acids: CSAEGRHGGTQYF. Written as DNA, the CDR3 is TGCAGCGCTGAGGGGCGGCATGGGGGGACCCAGTACTTC.

Regarding this clonotype: This could be a read error, since a much larger clone is one nucleotide away. The chain links TRBV2 to TRBJ2-1; 7 bases match TRBD1. Per germline, CDR1 SNHLY and CDR2 FYNNEI. V trimming: 4 bases; J trimming: 11 bases; junction bases outside the gene matches: 8. The CDR3 contains 13 residues. CDR3 sequence reads: CASSASRGHKQFF. As DNA, the CDR3 is TGTGCCAGCAGTGCTTCGAGGGGGCATAAGCAGTTCTTC.

About this clonotype: Sequence at one end of the junction differs from germline and may be a read error. This chain uses TRBV4-3 with TRBJ2-2; D not resolved. Germline V lookup: CDR1 LGHNA, CDR2 YSLEER. The CDR3 has 15 residues. In DNA, the CDR3 is TGCGCTAGCAGCCAAGGTCCCGGCGAGATCGGGGAGCTGTTTTTT. This encodes CASSQGPGEIGELFF.

Concerning this clonotype: A junction end diverges from the germline sequence, so it may reflect a read error. This chain links TRBV14 with TRBJ2-1, with 8 bases that match TRBD2. Germline assignment: CDR1 SGHDN and CDR2 FVKESK. The CDR3 has 15 amino acids. The CDR3 DNA reads as TGTGCCAGTGCCGTAGCGGGATGGGTAAACAATGCGCAGTTCTTC. Protein: CASAVAGWVNNAQFF.

This clonotype was counted between two and nine times. The germline gene is not matched at one end of the junction; a read error may be the cause. The chain recombines TRBV5-1 with TRBJ1-4, with 7 bases aligning to TRBD1. The CDR3 sequence is 16 residues long. Germline V lookup: CDR1 SGHRS, CDR2 YFSETQ. The CDR3, as DNA: TGCACCAGCAGCCGTGTAGGGGGCTCAACTAATGAAAAACTGTTTTTT. This translates into CTSSRVGGSTNEKLFF.

Comment on this clonotype: An end of the junction does not agree with germline; a read error may underlie this. The chain combines TRBV6-5 with TRBJ2-7; TRBD2 is a possible D gene (6 bases). Germline CDR1 reads MNHEY; CDR2 reads SVGAGI. CDR3 length equals 14 residues. The CDR3 DNA reads as TGTGCCAGCACCCACGGGACGGGGGTCTACGAGCAGTATTTC. Its translation is CASTHGTGVYEQYF.

As for this clonotype: The junction does not match germline at one end; this may be a read error. The rearrangement joins TRBV4-2 to TRBJ2-7; TRBD2 might be the D (5 bases). Germline V gene data show CDR1 as LGHNA and CDR2 as YNFKEQ. The CDR3 extends over 15 amino acids. CDR3 sequence reads: CVSSQDEGSGYERYF. DNA of the CDR3: TGTGTCAGCAGCCAAGATGAGGGAAGCGGCTACGAGAGGTACTTC.

This clonotype appeared once. The final CDR3 position lacks the conserved phenylalanine or tryptophan, pointing to a likely read error. The chain employs TRBV6-1 and TRBJ1-4, with D hard to call. Germline CDR1 and CDR2: MNHNS and SASEGT. The V gene lost 9 bases and the J gene lost 2 bases, with 13 bases spanning the gap. The CDR3 has 14 amino acids. The CDR3: CASSIMNTNEKLFS. CDR3 nucleotide sequence: TGTGCCAGTAGTATAATGAACACTAATGAAAAACTGTTTTCT.

The V call is TRBV6-2 or TRBV6-3, the J call TRBJ2-7; perhaps TRBD2 as D (6 bases). The CDR3 length is 13 residues. In germline, CDR1 is MNHEY, CDR2 SVGEGT. V dropped 7 bases and J dropped 4 bases, with 14 bases sitting between them. CDR3 sequence reads: CASKGSGRYEQYF. CDR3 sequence (DNA): TGTGCCAGCAAGGGTAGTGGGAGGTACGAGCAGTACTTC.